Listed below are T cell receptor beta chains from one sample, sequenced in a study of blood T cells in healthy people across ages. TCRdb reanalysed the 5' RACE reads using MiXCR and keeps one entry per CDR3 protein. The sample shows about 500,000 distinct CDR3 sequences, under 30% of them seen only once. The same data also contributed to another study, on T cells of mothers and their children.

Sequencing used blood. The receptors here all came from a boy younger than 18 in good health. Each CDR3 is given with its conserved first and last residue. A D gene is named only where the DNA matches it firmly. Some rows have no size entry. The others give once, few or many, or a class for an expanded clone.

J gene: TRBJ2-2
D gene: TRBD1
V gene: TRBV6-5
clone size: few
CDR3 DNA: TGTGCCAGCAGTTACCCCCGATCGGGGGACAGGGGCATCGGGGAGCTGTTTTTT
CDR3 protein: CASSYPRSGDRGIGELFF

J gene: TRBJ2-1
D gene: -
V gene: TRBV25-1
clone size: few
CDR3 DNA: TGTGCCAGCAGGGGTGAGAGCTCCTACAATGAGCAGTTCTTC
CDR3 protein: CASRGESSYNEQFF

J gene: TRBJ2-1
D gene: -
V gene: TRBV6-2/TRBV6-3
clone size: -
CDR3 DNA: TGTGCCAGCAGTTACTCACCGGACTCCTACAATGAGCAGTTCTTC
CDR3 protein: CASSYSPDSYNEQFF

J gene: TRBJ2-6
D gene: -
V gene: TRBV6-6
clone size: few
CDR3 DNA: TGTGCCAGCAGTTTATCGTCCAACTCTGGGGCCAACGTCCTGACTTTC
CDR3 protein: CASSLSSNSGANVLTF

J gene: TRBJ2-7
D gene: -
V gene: TRBV6-4
clone size: few
CDR3 DNA: TGTGCCAGCAGTGAGGCCCCTACCTACGAGCAGTACTTC
CDR3 protein: CASSEAPTYEQYF

J gene: TRBJ1-4
D gene: -
V gene: TRBV16
clone size: -
CDR3 DNA: TGTGCCAGCAGCCAATCAAGGGGGGCACTTAATGAAAAACTGTTTTTT
CDR3 protein: CASSQSRGALNEKLFF

J gene: TRBJ2-1
D gene: TRBD1
V gene: TRBV12-3/TRBV12-4
clone size: -
CDR3 DNA: TGTGCCAGCAGTTTAGGCGGACAGGCCTCCTTGAGGAATGAGCAGTTCTTC
CDR3 protein: CASSLGGQASLRNEQFF

J gene: TRBJ2-1
D gene: -
V gene: TRBV24-1
clone size: -
CDR3 DNA: TGTGCCACCAGTGATTTGTCCCTAACCAGGGTCAATGAGCAGTTCTTC
CDR3 protein: CATSDLSLTRVNEQFF

J gene: TRBJ2-5
D gene: TRBD2
V gene: TRBV6-2/TRBV6-3
clone size: -
CDR3 DNA: TGTGCCAGCAGAACCCCGGGACTAGTAAAAGAGACCCAGTACTTC
CDR3 protein: CASRTPGLVKETQYF

J gene: TRBJ2-7
D gene: -
V gene: TRBV6-2/TRBV6-3
clone size: -
CDR3 DNA: TGTGCCAGCAGTCCCGGCGAACTAGCTGGTTCGCACGAGCAGTACTTC
CDR3 protein: CASSPGELAGSHEQYF

J gene: TRBJ2-2
D gene: TRBD1
V gene: TRBV29-1
clone size: few
CDR3 DNA: TGCAGCGTCCAGGGGGATAACACCGGGGAGCTGTTTTTT
CDR3 protein: CSVQGDNTGELFF

J gene: TRBJ2-1
D gene: -
V gene: TRBV5-1
clone size: few
CDR3 DNA: TGCGCCAGCAGCTTGGCCGGGGTTCGAGGATTTGATGAGCAGTTCTTC
CDR3 protein: CASSLAGVRGFDEQFF

J gene: TRBJ2-4
D gene: -
V gene: TRBV6-2/TRBV6-3
clone size: many
CDR3 DNA: TGTGCCAGCAGCAATGGACAGCTCTTAGCCAAAAACATTCAGTACTTC
CDR3 protein: CASSNGQLLAKNIQYF

J gene: TRBJ1-6
D gene: -
V gene: TRBV28
clone size: few
CDR3 DNA: TGTGCCAGCAGTTTAAGGGCGTCTATTGCAGGGTATTATAATTCACCCCTCCACTTT
CDR3 protein: CASSLRASIAGYYNSPLHF

J gene: TRBJ1-1
D gene: TRBD1
V gene: TRBV4-3
clone size: many
CDR3 DNA: TGCGCCAGCAGCCAAAAGACAGGGGGCGTCGATAGGGGGGATCTTGTGAACACTGAAGCTTTCTTT
CDR3 protein: CASSQKTGGVDRGDLVNTEAFF

J gene: TRBJ1-2
D gene: -
V gene: TRBV29-1
clone size: many
CDR3 DNA: TGCAGCGTTGAAGATTCTGGGGACCTCTATGGCTACACCTTC
CDR3 protein: CSVEDSGDLYGYTF

J gene: TRBJ2-5
D gene: -
V gene: TRBV5-1
clone size: few
CDR3 DNA: TGCGCCAGCAGCTTGACAGGGGGGGACCTAGAGACCCAGTACTTC
CDR3 protein: CASSLTGGDLETQYF

J gene: TRBJ2-5
D gene: -
V gene: TRBV14
clone size: -
CDR3 DNA: TGTGCCGGCAGCCAAGACAGAGAGACCCAGTACTTC
CDR3 protein: CAGSQDRETQYF

J gene: TRBJ2-3
D gene: -
V gene: TRBV7-8
clone size: -
CDR3 DNA: TGTGCCAGCTCTCGAGGGGCGTTTTCAGATACGCAGTATTTT
CDR3 protein: CASSRGAFSDTQYF

J gene: TRBJ2-3
D gene: TRBD1
V gene: TRBV7-9
clone size: -
CDR3 DNA: TGTGCCAGCAGCTTAGCCGGACAGGGGGTCGGTACGCAGTATTTT
CDR3 protein: CASSLAGQGVGTQYF

J gene: TRBJ2-1
D gene: -
V gene: TRBV20-1
clone size: -
CDR3 DNA: TGCAGTGCTAGGGCTAGCTCCGTCTCCTACAATGAGCAGTTCTTC
CDR3 protein: CSARASSVSYNEQFF

J gene: TRBJ2-1
D gene: TRBD1
V gene: TRBV27
clone size: -
CDR3 DNA: TGTGCCAGCTCAGATCAGGGGGCCTACAATGAGCAGTTCTTC
CDR3 protein: CASSDQGAYNEQFF

J gene: TRBJ2-5
D gene: TRBD1
V gene: TRBV5-1
clone size: -
CDR3 DNA: TGCGCCAGCAGGATACAGGGGACGGGAGAGACCCAGTACTTC
CDR3 protein: CASRIQGTGETQYF

J gene: TRBJ2-3
D gene: -
V gene: TRBV10-3
clone size: few
CDR3 DNA: TGTGCCATCAGTGAGTCGACTCTAACGGTTCAAAGCACAGATACGCTGTATTTT
CDR3 protein: CAISESTLTVQSTDTLYF

J gene: TRBJ2-1
D gene: TRBD2
V gene: TRBV27
clone size: -
CDR3 DNA: TGTGCCAGCAGTTCTAGCGGGGGGGCCGCTGGGGAGCAGTTCTTC
CDR3 protein: CASSSSGGAAGEQFF

J gene: TRBJ2-1
D gene: -
V gene: TRBV27
clone size: few
CDR3 DNA: TGTGCCAGCAGTTTAAGGCTTCGCGTTGCGGGACCTAACAATGAGCAGTTCTTC
CDR3 protein: CASSLRLRVAGPNNEQFF

J gene: TRBJ1-3
D gene: -
V gene: TRBV15
clone size: -
CDR3 DNA: TGTGCCACCAGCAGAGATGTCAGGGACGAAGACACCATATATTTT
CDR3 protein: CATSRDVRDEDTIYF

J gene: TRBJ2-5
D gene: -
V gene: TRBV12-3/TRBV12-4
clone size: -
CDR3 DNA: TGTGCCAGCAGTTCGGGTGGGGCTGAGACCCAGTACTTC
CDR3 protein: CASSSGGAETQYF

J gene: TRBJ1-3
D gene: -
V gene: TRBV5-1
clone size: -
CDR3 DNA: TGCGCCAGCAGCTTGGGGGAGGCTGGAAACACCATATATTTT
CDR3 protein: CASSLGEAGNTIYF

J gene: TRBJ1-2
D gene: -
V gene: TRBV7-2
clone size: -
CDR3 DNA: TGTGCCAGCAGCTTGATGACAGTAGACTATGGCTACACCTTC
CDR3 protein: CASSLMTVDYGYTF

J gene: TRBJ2-2
D gene: -
V gene: TRBV2
clone size: once
CDR3 DNA: TGTGCCAGCAGCCTGAAGGGACACCTTAACACCGGGGAGCTGTTTTTT
CDR3 protein: CASSLKGHLNTGELFF

J gene: TRBJ2-5
D gene: -
V gene: TRBV29-1
clone size: -
CDR3 DNA: TGCAGCTCCCAAAGATCGGGGAGCGTGGAGACCCAGTACTTC
CDR3 protein: CSSQRSGSVETQYF

J gene: TRBJ1-4
D gene: TRBD1
V gene: TRBV12-3/TRBV12-4
clone size: few
CDR3 DNA: TGTGCCAGCAGTCCCTTGGGACAGGGCTCTGAAAAACTGTTTTTT
CDR3 protein: CASSPLGQGSEKLFF

J gene: TRBJ2-1
D gene: -
V gene: TRBV6-1
clone size: -
CDR3 DNA: TGTGCCAGCAGTGGGACAGACTCCTACAATGAGCAGTTCTTC
CDR3 protein: CASSGTDSYNEQFF

J gene: TRBJ2-5
D gene: -
V gene: TRBV5-1
clone size: few
CDR3 DNA: TGCGCCAGCAGCCGGAGGTTACCGGGACATAAGACGTTC
CDR3 protein: CASSRRLPGHKTF

J gene: TRBJ1-2
D gene: TRBD1
V gene: TRBV29-1
clone size: -
CDR3 DNA: TGCAGCGCAGGCGTGACAGGGGGCGGCGGCTACACCTTC
CDR3 protein: CSAGVTGGGGYTF

J gene: TRBJ2-3
D gene: TRBD1
V gene: TRBV6-1
clone size: -
CDR3 DNA: TGTGCCAGCAGTGACGTTGCGGGACAGGGTGTAGATACGCAGTATTTT
CDR3 protein: CASSDVAGQGVDTQYF

J gene: TRBJ1-4
D gene: -
V gene: TRBV11-2
clone size: -
CDR3 DNA: TGTGCCAGCAGCCTAACGGGGGGAGTTGAAAAACTGTTTTTT
CDR3 protein: CASSLTGGVEKLFF

J gene: TRBJ2-1
D gene: TRBD2
V gene: TRBV7-9
clone size: -
CDR3 DNA: TGTGCCAGCAGCTACCCGGGGGGGAGCTCCTACAATGAGCAGTTCTTC
CDR3 protein: CASSYPGGSSYNEQFF

J gene: TRBJ1-4
D gene: -
V gene: TRBV4-3
clone size: many
CDR3 DNA: TGCGCCAGCAGCCAAGATCCCGGGACAGAAAAACTGTTTTTT
CDR3 protein: CASSQDPGTEKLFF

J gene: TRBJ2-2
D gene: -
V gene: TRBV5-1
clone size: -
CDR3 DNA: TGCGCCAGCAGCCCATACCCTCAGGGGATATCCCCTTGGGATAACACCGGGGAGCTGTTTTTT
CDR3 protein: CASSPYPQGISPWDNTGELFF

J gene: TRBJ1-5
D gene: -
V gene: TRBV7-9
clone size: few
CDR3 DNA: TGTGCCAGCAGCGGAGGGGGGGAACCCCAGCATTTT
CDR3 protein: CASSGGGEPQHF

J gene: TRBJ1-2
D gene: -
V gene: TRBV28
clone size: -
CDR3 DNA: TGTGCCAGCAGTCCACGGATTTATGGCTACACCTTC
CDR3 protein: CASSPRIYGYTF

J gene: TRBJ2-3
D gene: -
V gene: TRBV4-3
clone size: many
CDR3 DNA: TGCGCCAGCAGCCAGGGGGTAGGGGACACAGATACGCAGTATTTT
CDR3 protein: CASSQGVGDTDTQYF

J gene: TRBJ2-1
D gene: TRBD2
V gene: TRBV20-1
clone size: few
CDR3 DNA: TGCAGTGCTAGAGCTGGGACTAGCGGGATCACCTACAATGAGCAGTTCTTC
CDR3 protein: CSARAGTSGITYNEQFF

J gene: TRBJ2-1
D gene: -
V gene: TRBV7-2
clone size: -
CDR3 DNA: TGTGCCAGCATCCCAAGCGATATAACCTACAATGAGCAGTTCTTC
CDR3 protein: CASIPSDITYNEQFF

J gene: TRBJ2-5
D gene: -
V gene: TRBV9
clone size: many
CDR3 DNA: TGTGCCAGCAATGGACCCAGGGACATCGGAGAGACCCAGTACTTC
CDR3 protein: CASNGPRDIGETQYF

J gene: TRBJ2-7
D gene: -
V gene: TRBV28
clone size: few
CDR3 DNA: TGTGCCAGCAGTTTATTTTCTTGGAACCAACCCTACGAGCAGTACTTC
CDR3 protein: CASSLFSWNQPYEQYF

J gene: TRBJ2-4
D gene: -
V gene: TRBV7-9
clone size: -
CDR3 DNA: TGTGCCAGCAGCCAGGATCTAGCCAAAAACATTCAGTACTTC
CDR3 protein: CASSQDLAKNIQYF

J gene: TRBJ1-2
D gene: TRBD1
V gene: TRBV5-1
clone size: -
CDR3 DNA: TGCGCCAGCAGCCCAAGACAGGGGCCCGAATCCCGCTACACCTTC
CDR3 protein: CASSPRQGPESRYTF

J gene: TRBJ1-5
D gene: -
V gene: TRBV29-1
clone size: -
CDR3 DNA: TGCAGCGTTGAATTTAGCGAGGTCCAGCCCCAGCATTTT
CDR3 protein: CSVEFSEVQPQHF